Presented here are 25 T cell receptor beta chains from one specimen sequenced in a study of blood T cells in healthy people across ages. Next came a second PCR, run for roughly 6 to 11 cycles, which used a sample-barcoded 5' primer along with a J-beta primer mix. TCRdb itself ran the 5' RACE reads through MiXCR, one entry per CDR3 protein. The table lists about 670,000 distinct CDR3 sequences, over 40% of them singletons. Sequencing used blood. These receptors were taken from a woman older than 75 in good health.

This clonotype was detected many times. The chain uses TRBV29-1 and TRBJ2-3; maybe TRBD2 (5 bases). V was shortened by 3 bases and J by 4 bases, with 8 bases between the two germline ends. The CDR3 consists of 12 residues. The V gene's germline CDR1 is SQVTM and CDR2 ANQGSEA. The CDR3: CSVDSGADTQYF. The DNA of the CDR3 is TGCAGCGTTGACAGCGGAGCAGATACGCAGTATTTT.

The V call is TRBV9, the J call TRBJ2-5; D call uncertain. This CDR3 region has 17 residues. Trimming removed 0 bases at V and 3 bases at J, with 18 bases between. CDR1 SGDLS and CDR2 YYNGEE come from the germline V gene. Here the CDR3 DNA reads TGTGCCAGCAGCGTAGGCGTAAGGAGTGGTGGAGAAGAGACCCAGTACTTC. Protein: CASSVGVRSGGEETQYF.

This clonotype appeared a few times. A clone one base away is much larger, so this may be a read error. CDR3 loop: CSAQPRTGRNEQFF. The CDR3, as DNA: TGCAGTGCTCAGCCCAGGACAGGGAGGAATGAGCAGTTCTTC. V usage is TRBV20-1 and J usage is TRBJ2-1; TRBD1 matches 8 bases. CDR3 size: 14 residues. Germline loops: CDR1 DFQATT, CDR2 SNEGSKA (reference sequence). The junction had 10 bases not matched to a gene; V was cut back by 5 bases and J by 7 bases.

The chain has TRBV5-1 and TRBJ2-2; D not resolved. CDR1 SGHRS and CDR2 YFSETQ come from the germline V gene. CDR3 length: 14 residues. V was cut by 3 bases and J by 1 base, with 7 bases left in between. The CDR3 DNA sequence: TGCGCCAGCAGCTATGACGGGAACACCGGGGAGCTGTTTTTT. It translates to CASSYDGNTGELFF.

In its sample, this clonotype was seen a few times. V is TRBV2 and J is TRBJ2-5; TRBD1 matches 9 bases. J lost 11 bases, V lost 4 bases, and 17 bases had no gene match. In germline, CDR1 is SNHLY, CDR2 FYNNEI. The CDR3 contains 16 residues. CDR3 nucleotide sequence: TGTGCCAGCAGTGGGACCGGGACAGGGAGATACAATGAGCAGTACTTC. Translating gives CASSGTGTGRYNEQYF. Based on the CDR3 plus reference TRBV2 and TRBJ2-5, the full variable domain is EPEVTQTPSHQVTQMGQEVILRCVPISNHLYFYWYRQILGQKVEFLVSFYNNEISEKSEIFDDQFSVERPDGSNFTLKIRSTKLEDSAMYFCASSGTGTGRYNEQYFGPGTRLLVL.

The J gene is TRBJ2-1, the V gene TRBV3-1; D uncertain. This CDR3 spans 14 amino acids. Between the trimmed V and J ends, which lost 0 bases and 5 bases, there was a span of 8 bases. Germline V gene lookup returns CDR1 LGHDT and CDR2 YNNKEL (reference sequence). CDR3 protein: CASSQDGPNNEQFF. Written as DNA, the CDR3 is TGTGCCAGCAGCCAAGATGGCCCCAACAATGAGCAGTTCTTC.

This rearrangement joins TRBV9 to TRBJ2-3; no reliable D call. V was pared by 2 bases and J by 5 bases, with 6 bases between. The CDR3 contains 12 residues. From germline, CDR1 is SGDLS and CDR2 YYNGEE. CDR3 in amino acids: CASSVTRDTQYF. CDR3 sequence (DNA): TGTGCCAGCAGCGTTACGAGAGATACGCAGTATTTT.

This rearrangement joins TRBV25-1 to TRBJ2-7; possible D gene TRBD2, 7 bases. V was shortened by 3 bases and J by 2 bases, with 14 bases between the two germline ends. The CDR3 totals 15 residues. Germline V gene sequence: CDR1 MGHDK, CDR2 SYGVNS. The DNA of the CDR3 is TGTGCCAGCAGTGATGGGGAGGGGGAACCCTACGAGCAGTACTTC. Translated: CASSDGEGEPYEQYF.

At least ten counts were recorded for this clonotype. The chain links TRBV6-6 to TRBJ2-3; no clear D gene. Looked up from germline, CDR1 is MNHNY and CDR2 is SVGAGI (reference sequence). The V gene lost 5 bases and the J gene lost 3 bases, with 15 bases spanning the gap. There are 15 residues in the CDR3. CDR3 DNA sequence: TGTGCCAGCAGTCCCCGGAGTTTTCCTACAGATACGCAGTATTTT. Amino acid sequence: CASSPRSFPTDTQYF.

The chain joins TRBV18 to TRBJ1-1, with D hard to call. Germline CDR1 and CDR2: KGHSH and LQKENI. V was clipped by 4 bases and J by 4 bases, with 13 bases between them. The CDR3 sequence is 14 residues long. The CDR3 DNA follows: TGTGCCAGCTCACGCACGGAGAGCGGCACTGAAGCTTTCTTT. Its translation is CASSRTESGTEAFF.

The chain recombines TRBV6-5 with TRBJ1-1; 10 bases map to TRBD1. This CDR3 has 16 residues. From germline, CDR1 is MNHEY and CDR2 SVGAGI. The J segment lost 0 bases and the V segment lost 5 bases, leaving 6 bases of the junction unmatched. CDR3 residues: CASSPRDRGLNTEAFF. DNA of the CDR3: TGTGCCAGCAGTCCACGGGACAGGGGTCTGAACACTGAAGCTTTCTTT.

In regard to this clonotype: An end of the junction differs from the germline gene, which may be a read error. The chain links TRBV12-3 or TRBV12-4 to TRBJ2-3; D possibly corresponds to TRBD1 (6 bases). The CDR3 is 15 amino acids. The CDR3 DNA is TGTGCCAGCGAACGGGACACAGCTCGCACAGATATGCAGTATTTT. Translating it yields CASERDTARTDMQYF.

In its sample, this clonotype was seen once. The rearrangement links TRBV9 to TRBJ1-5; D call uncertain. Trimming left V 2 bases short and J 6 bases short, with 9 bases between. From germline, CDR1 is SGDLS and CDR2 YYNGEE. CDR3 size: 13 residues. CDR3 sequence reads: CASSVTGSQPQHF. The DNA for the CDR3 is TGTGCCAGCAGCGTCACCGGGAGTCAGCCCCAGCATTTT.

This clonotype was picked up many times. V and J are TRBV6-5 and TRBJ2-1; tentative D call: TRBD1 (5 bases). Per the germline V gene, CDR1 is MNHEY and CDR2 is SVGAGI. Between the trimmed V and J ends, which lost 8 bases and 12 bases, there was a span of 14 bases. The CDR3 has 11 residues. The CDR3 DNA reads as TGTGCCAGCCGTAGACAGTTTTTGCAGTTCTTC. It specifies CASRRQFLQFF.

The gene calls are TRBV7-2 and TRBJ2-3, with 14 bases fitting TRBD2. This CDR3 has 14 amino acids. After removal of 6 bases from V and 6 bases from J, the junction contained 2 bases not matched to a gene. Germline assignment: CDR1 SGHTA and CDR2 FQGNSA. The CDR3 loop is CASRRTSGGDTQYF. CDR3 bases: TGTGCCAGCAGGAGGACTAGCGGGGGGGATACGCAGTATTTT.

This clonotype was observed a few times. The CDR3 here is CSARPGTLTYNEQFF. The CDR3, as DNA: TGCAGTGCTAGACCCGGGACACTCACCTACAATGAGCAGTTCTTC. This chain connects TRBV20-1 to TRBJ2-1, with a tentative D call TRBD1 (6 bases). Trimming took off 2 bases at V and 2 bases at J, with 13 bases between the two ends. CDR3 length equals 15 residues. The germline CDR1 and CDR2 sequences are DFQATT and SNEGSKA (reference sequence).

The chain is built from TRBV6-5 and TRBJ2-5; no definite D call. The J call may be wrong; the DNA end is better matched by TRBJ2-7. The CDR3 loop spans 13 amino acids. The germline V gene encodes CDR1 MNHEY and CDR2 SVGAGI. The CDR3 nucleotides read TGTGCCAGCAGTTACGGGGTACCCTACGAGCAGTACTTC. Translation gives CASSYGVPYEQYF.

V and J are TRBV29-1 and TRBJ2-4; 10 nucleotides agree with TRBD2. The assigned J gene may be wrong: the sequence end matches TRBJ2-5 better. The germline gives CDR1 SQVTM, CDR2 ANQGSEA. The CDR3 has 13 amino acids. This CDR3 is CSANLAGAETQYF. DNA for the CDR3: TGCAGCGCGAACCTAGCGGGGGCGGAGACCCAGTACTTC.

This clonotype has more than one count but fewer than ten. V usage is TRBV20-1 and J usage is TRBJ2-1; 7 nucleotides agree with TRBD1. CDR3 size: 14 residues. V was clipped by 6 bases and J by 7 bases; unmatched bases: 12. Germline V CDR1 and CDR2: DFQATT, SNEGSKA (reference sequence). The CDR3 DNA sequence: TGCAGTGCAGATACAGGGGCGCGTGGGAATGAGCAGTTCTTC. Encoded protein: CSADTGARGNEQFF.

Note on this clonotype: Germline and junction disagree at one end, which may indicate a read error. The rearrangement joins TRBV5-6 to TRBJ1-5, with D uncertain. Looked up from germline, CDR1 is SGHDT and CDR2 is YYEEEE. This CDR3 is built from 11 residues. The CDR3 nucleotides read TGTACCAGCAGCCTCTTTCAGCCCCAGCATTTT. Its protein product is CTSSLFQPQHF.

The V gene is TRBV14, the J gene TRBJ2-3; D possibly corresponds to TRBD2 (6 bases). This CDR3 region has 13 residues. V was cut by 7 bases and J by 4 bases, with 12 bases left in between. Germline V gives CDR1 SGHDN, CDR2 FVKESK. In DNA, the CDR3 is TGTGCCAGCAAGACTAGTTGGGCAGATACGCAGTATTTT. Amino acid sequence: CASKTSWADTQYF. The whole variable domain, remainder taken from reference TRBV14 and TRBJ2-3, is EAGVTQFPSHSVIEKGQTVTLRCDPISGHDNLYWYRRVMGKEIKFLLHFVKESKQDESGMPNNRFLAERTGGTYSTLKVQPAELEDSGVYFCASKTSWADTQYFGPGTRLTVL.

The table lists this clonotype with many counts. CDR3 sequence: CASSGRPTLGGEQFF. In DNA form, the CDR3 reads TGTGCCAGCAGCGGGCGACCAACCCTAGGGGGTGAGCAGTTCTTC. The chain employs TRBV14 and TRBJ2-1; possibly TRBD1 for D (6 bases). The germline gives CDR1 SGHDN, CDR2 FVKESK. The CDR3 spans 15 residues. V was clipped by 5 bases and J by 9 bases, with 20 bases between them.

This clonotype was seen just once. The genes are TRBV7-3 and TRBJ2-7, with 11 bases fitting TRBD2. The CDR3 runs 16 residues. V trimming: 8 bases; J trimming: 7 bases; junction bases outside the gene matches: 16. In germline, CDR1 is SGHTA, CDR2 FQGTGA. The CDR3 here is CASGTSGPSSYNEQYF. The CDR3 coding sequence is TGTGCCAGCGGGACTAGCGGACCGAGCTCCTACAATGAGCAGTACTTC. Full variable domain (remainder filled in from reference TRBV7-3 and TRBJ2-7): GAGVSQTPSNKVTEKGKYVELRCDPISGHTALYWYRQSLGQGPEFLIYFQGTGAADDSGLPNDRFFAVRPEGSVSTLKIQRTERGDSAVYLCASGTSGPSSYNEQYFGPGTRLTVT.

J is TRBJ1-3 and V is TRBV5-4; 7 nucleotides match TRBD1. The CDR3 runs to 15 residues. CDR1 and CDR2 from the germline V gene are SGHNT and YYREEE (reference sequence). The V gene end was trimmed by 4 bases and the J gene end by 0 bases; junction bases not matched to a gene: 4. CDR3 region: CASSRDSGSGNTIYF. CDR3 DNA: TGTGCCAGCAGCAGGGACAGCGGCTCTGGAAACACCATATATTTT.

This clonotype has a count of ten or more. The chain links TRBV29-1 to TRBJ2-1, with 13 positions matching TRBD2. This CDR3 comprises 16 residues. J was trimmed by 7 bases and V by 6 bases; bases with no gene match: 12. CDR1 and CDR2 (germline): SQVTM, ANQGSEA. The chain's CDR3 is CSVAVLAGGPGNEQFF. The CDR3 DNA reads TGCAGCGTCGCCGTACTAGCGGGGGGGCCGGGGAATGAGCAGTTCTTC.